Detailed here is one T cell receptor beta chain. J gave up 6 bases and V 2 bases, and 1 base lay outside the gene matches. The germline gives CDR1 MGHRA, CDR2 YSYEKL. This CDR3 comprises 12 residues. This sample is drawn from a study of blood T cell repertoires in COVID-19. Study-wide context: Samples representing acute and convalescent COVID-19 were sourced from the United States, Italy and Spain. Sample material is recorded as cDNA or gDNA derived from T cells, B-cell-depleted T cells, or PBMCs.

Enrollment of patients from Seattle took place during active infection, with longitudinal follow-up. Sequenced by immunoSEQ multiplex PCR; TCRdb stores in-frame clones only, minus some. The sample holds about 500,000 clones, 75% to 90% seen once. The sequence derives from a young man with COVID-19, enrolled during active disease. The chain couples TRBV4-1 to TRBJ2-7, with 7 bases matching TRBD2. The sample was peripheral blood. The CDR3 sequence: CASSQPGGEQYF. In DNA, the CDR3 is TGCGCCAGCAGCCAACCGGGGGGCGAGCAGTACTTC.